These 30 T cell receptor beta chains were sequenced from one sample in a study of T-cell reconstitution after alpha-beta-depleted transplantation in children. Preparation of the TCRbeta library involved a method that used unique molecular identifiers. One entry per CDR3 protein results from TCRdb running MiXCR on the PCR reads. The sample shows a few hundred thousand distinct CDR3 sequences, roughly an eighth of them seen only once. The source was PBMCs from the stem cell graft donor, collected from the stem cell graft. All receptors come from a human donor who donated a stem cell graft to a child with combined immunodeficiency.

The V call is TRBV12-3 or TRBV12-4, the J call TRBJ2-3; unclear D gene. The germline V and J ends were trimmed by 11 bases and 1 base, with 16 bases remaining between them. CDR3 length equals 14 residues. The CDR3 here is CAFLGWTGTDTQYF. The CDR3 DNA follows: TGTGCCTTCCTTGGGTGGACCGGCACAGATACGCAGTATTTT.

There are a few counts of this clonotype. The chain recombines TRBV29-1 with TRBJ2-1; 9 nucleotides align to TRBD1. V shed 2 bases and J 3 bases; nucleotides not matched to a gene: 17. Per the germline V gene, CDR1 is SQVTM and CDR2 is ANQGSEA. The CDR3 is made up of 19 amino acids. CDR3 nucleotide sequence: TGCAGCGTTGAATCCCCCCGGCCACACACAGGGGGCCTCTACAATGAGCAGTTCTTC. This encodes CSVESPRPHTGGLYNEQFF.

This clonotype showed up many times. This chain connects TRBV4-2 to TRBJ1-1; D unclear. Trimming took 1 base from V and 5 from J, leaving 8 bases between them. CDR3 length equals 13 residues. From germline, CDR1 is LGHNA and CDR2 YNFKEQ. This CDR3 reads CASSQGLGTEAFF. The CDR3 DNA sequence: TGTGCCAGCAGCCAAGGATTAGGAACTGAAGCTTTCTTT.

The table lists this clonotype with many counts. The chain uses TRBV24-1 and TRBJ2-5; 10 nucleotides agree with TRBD2. CDR1 is KGHDR, CDR2 SFDVKD, per germline. J lost 5 bases, V lost 2 bases, and 7 bases had no gene match. The CDR3 consists of 16 residues. The DNA for the CDR3 is TGTGCCACCAGTGATTGGGTAGCGGGAGGTGGGGAGACCCAGTACTTC. Translated, it gives CATSDWVAGGGETQYF.

This clonotype came up many times. The gene calls are TRBV12-3 or TRBV12-4 and TRBJ2-7; 7 nucleotides align to TRBD2. This CDR3 region has 13 residues. Trimming cost V 5 bases and J 2 bases; bases outside gene matches: 3. CDR3 nucleotide sequence: TGTGCCAGCAGTGGGGGGGGTCCCTACGAGCAGTACTTC. Protein product: CASSGGGPYEQYF.

This clonotype was observed a few times. The V and J genes are TRBV7-2 and TRBJ2-2; tentatively, D is TRBD1 (5 bases). CDR3 length: 14 amino acids. V was cut by 5 bases and J by 2 bases, with 9 bases left in between. Looked up from germline, CDR1 is SGHTA and CDR2 is FQGNSA. CDR3 in amino acids: CASSPDSNTGELFF. The CDR3 nucleotides are TGTGCCAGCAGCCCCGACAGTAACACCGGGGAGCTGTTTTTT.

This sequence joins TRBV12-3 or TRBV12-4 and TRBJ2-3, with D unresolved. This CDR3 has 12 residues. The ends were cut back, 6 bases at V and 5 bases at J, with 9 bases in the middle. CDR3 coding DNA: TGTGCCAGCAGGGGCAATAAAGATACGCAGTATTTT. This translates into CASRGNKDTQYF.

At least ten counts were recorded for this clonotype. The V call is TRBV9, the J call TRBJ2-5, with TRBD2 identical over 8 bases. This CDR3 has 16 residues. CDR1 and CDR2 (germline): SGDLS, YYNGEE. After removal of 0 bases from V and 4 bases from J, the junction contained 8 bases not matched to a gene. CDR3 DNA sequence: TGTGCCAGCAGCGTAGAATCGTTCCTAGCGGGAGAGACCCAGTACTTC. The encoded protein is CASSVESFLAGETQYF.

This clonotype came up a few times. The gene calls are TRBV12-3 or TRBV12-4 and TRBJ2-2; no definite D call. The CDR3 contains 15 residues. Trimming took 2 bases from V and 1 from J, leaving 8 bases between them. Written as DNA, the CDR3 is TGTGCCAGCAGTTTACAAATAGGGAACACCGGGGAGCTGTTTTTT. Encoded protein: CASSLQIGNTGELFF.

This clonotype was observed at least ten times. V and J are TRBV20-1 and TRBJ2-1; D unclear. V shed 6 bases and J shed 10 bases, with 19 bases lying between them. Germline V CDR1 and CDR2: DFQATT, SNEGSKA (reference sequence). CDR3 size: 13 residues. The CDR3 loop is CSANPPGPAEQFF. In nucleotides, the CDR3 is TGCAGTGCCAACCCCCCTGGGCCGGCCGAGCAGTTCTTC.

This clonotype has a handful of counts. The rearrangement links TRBV20-1 to TRBJ1-5; D is unresolved. The CDR3 extends over 13 amino acids. V lost 4 bases to trimming and J lost 5 bases, with 12 bases between them. The germline gives CDR1 DFQATT, CDR2 SNEGSKA (reference sequence). The CDR3 is CSAMTEPDQPQHF. The CDR3 DNA follows: TGCAGTGCTATGACCGAGCCGGATCAGCCCCAGCATTTT.

The table lists this clonotype with many counts. V is TRBV7-2 and J is TRBJ1-6; D remains unclear. V gave up 0 bases and J gave up 10 bases, with 10 bases separating them. The germline CDR1 and CDR2 sequences are SGHTA and FQGNSA. There are 14 residues in the CDR3. Written as DNA, the CDR3 is TGTGCCAGCAGCTTAGCGTCCTCGGGATCACCCCTCCACTTT. Protein product: CASSLASSGSPLHF.

J is TRBJ1-6 and V is TRBV5-1; D is uncertain. The length of the CDR3 is 14 residues. The germline V gene encodes CDR1 SGHRS and CDR2 YFSETQ. V dropped 0 bases and J dropped 14 bases, with 15 bases sitting between them. CDR3 DNA sequence: TGCGCCAGCAGCTTGGTTGGGCAAGGGTCGTCCCTCCACTTT. Translation: CASSLVGQGSSLHF.

The V call is TRBV30, the J call TRBJ1-5; 8 bases map to TRBD1. V gave up 3 bases and J gave up 4 bases; unmatched junction bases: 8. Germline V gives CDR1 GTSNPN, CDR2 SVGIG (reference sequence). The CDR3 loop spans 15 amino acids. In nucleotides, the CDR3 is TGTGCCTGGAGCCGGGACAGGTACGAGAATCAGCCCCAGCATTTT. This codes for CAWSRDRYENQPQHF.

For the CDR3, the DNA is TGTGCCAGCAGCAAAGATGAGGTGAGGGGATCTGATGGAAATCAGCCCCAGCATTTT. The encoded protein is CASSKDEVRGSDGNQPQHF. This sequence joins TRBV21-1 and TRBJ1-5; no DNA check was done on the table's D call, TRBD1. TRBV21-1 is flagged as a pseudogene. This CDR3 has 19 amino acids.

The chain employs TRBV11-2 and TRBJ2-1, with unresolved D. In germline, CDR1 is SGHAT, CDR2 FQNNGV. Between the trimmed V and J ends, which lost 0 bases and 4 bases, there was a span of 10 bases. This CDR3 is 15 amino acids long. The CDR3 loop reads CASSLDNMAYNEQFF. DNA for the CDR3: TGTGCCAGCAGCTTAGATAATATGGCATACAATGAGCAGTTCTTC. The full variable domain, rest sourced from reference TRBV11-2 and TRBJ2-1, is EAGVAQSPRYKIIEKRQSVAFWCNPISGHATLYWYQQILGQGPKLLIQFQNNGVVDDSQLPKDRFSAERLKGVDSTLKIQPAKLEDSAVYLCASSLDNMAYNEQFFGPGTRLTVL.

V is TRBV6-1 and J is TRBJ1-5; 7 nucleotides match TRBD1. The CDR3 extends over 16 amino acids. Trimming cost V 7 bases and J 1 base; bases outside gene matches: 10. Germline loops: CDR1 MNHNS, CDR2 SASEGT. CDR3 region: CASMPWTGGSNQPQHF. Here the CDR3 DNA reads TGTGCCAGCATGCCATGGACAGGCGGCAGCAATCAGCCCCAGCATTTT.

This clonotype was observed a handful of times. The chain recombines TRBV7-8 with TRBJ2-7, with D unresolved. The CDR3 totals 14 residues. The germline gives CDR1 SGHVS, CDR2 FQNEAQ. With 1 base removed from V and 0 bases from J, the gap between germline ends came to 7 bases. The CDR3 reads CASSLGGFSYEQYF. The CDR3 region has the DNA TGTGCCAGCAGCTTAGGGGGATTCTCCTACGAGCAGTACTTC. The complete variable domain, with remaining parts taken from reference TRBV7-8 and TRBJ2-7, reads GAGVSQSPRYKVAKRGQDVALRCDPISGHVSLFWYQQALGQGPEFLTYFQNEAQLDKSGLPSDRFFAERPEGSVSTLKIQRTQQEDSAVYLCASSLGGFSYEQYFGPGTRLTVT.

This clonotype was observed a few times. The V gene is TRBV2, the J gene TRBJ2-3; weak D call: TRBD2 (5 bases). CDR1 is SNHLY and CDR2 is FYNNEI in the germline V gene. The CDR3 runs 11 residues. The ends were cut back, 3 bases at V and 11 bases at J, with 9 bases in the middle. This CDR3 is CASSDWAGQYF. The DNA for the CDR3 is TGTGCCAGCAGTGATTGGGCGGGGCAGTATTTT. The full variable domain, rest sourced from reference TRBV2 and TRBJ2-3, is EPEVTQTPSHQVTQMGQEVILRCVPISNHLYFYWYRQILGQKVEFLVSFYNNEISEKSEIFDDQFSVERPDGSNFTLKIRSTKLEDSAMYFCASSDWAGQYFGPGTRLTVL.

This clonotype was seen repeatedly, ten times or more. The chain employs TRBV29-1 and TRBJ2-1, with TRBD2 matching 8 bases. CDR1 is SQVTM, CDR2 ANQGSEA, per germline. The CDR3 has 13 residues. V was pared by 4 bases and J by 10 bases, with 9 bases of the junction left unmatched. The CDR3 nucleotides are TGCAGCGTTGGGGGCAGGGCGGGGGGAGAGCAGTTCTTC. It translates to CSVGGRAGGEQFF.

This clonotype was counted only a few times. This chain joins TRBV24-1 and TRBJ2-7, with a tentative D call TRBD2 (5 bases). Germline lookup yields CDR1 KGHDR and CDR2 SFDVKD. The CDR3 extends over 15 amino acids. V was shortened by 3 bases and J by 0 bases, with 11 bases between the two germline ends. The CDR3: CATSDPAGSSYEQYF. The DNA for the CDR3 is TGTGCCACCAGTGATCCCGCGGGCAGCTCCTACGAGCAGTACTTC.

This clonotype was observed a handful of times. The chain uses TRBV7-2 and TRBJ2-2, with D possibly matching TRBD2 (5 bases). Germline-derived CDR1 and CDR2 are SGHTA and FQGNSA. V gave up 5 bases and J gave up 8 bases, with 18 bases separating them. There are 15 residues in the CDR3. CDR3 in DNA: TGTGCCAGCAGCCCGCGGACTGATGCAATGGGGGAGCTGTTTTTT. It specifies CASSPRTDAMGELFF.

The genes are TRBV6-5 and TRBJ2-2, with a weak D call TRBD2 (6 bases). The germline V and J ends were trimmed by 2 bases and 4 bases, with 14 bases remaining between them. Looked up from germline, CDR1 is MNHEY and CDR2 is SVGAGI. This CDR3 has 16 amino acids. The CDR3 DNA follows: TGTGCCAGCAGTTACGTCCGGGACTCCCTCACCGGGGAGCTGTTTTTT. Translating it yields CASSYVRDSLTGELFF.

This clonotype has a handful of counts. This chain joins TRBV6-2 or TRBV6-3 and TRBJ2-1; 10 nucleotides line up with TRBD1. Trimming took 7 bases from V and 5 from J; bases not matched to a gene: 8. CDR1 and CDR2 (germline): MNHEY, SVGEGT. The CDR3 is 15 residues long. The CDR3: CASTKDRGPHNEQFF. The CDR3 DNA reads as TGTGCCAGCACCAAAGACAGGGGGCCACACAATGAGCAGTTCTTC.

This chain joins TRBV10-2 and TRBJ2-3; 8 bases match TRBD2. There are 15 residues in the CDR3. The germline V gene has CDR1 WSHSY and CDR2 SAAADI. The J segment lost 2 bases and the V segment lost 8 bases, leaving 9 bases of the junction unmatched. The CDR3 sequence: CASVVFGGATDTQYF. DNA for the CDR3: TGCGCCAGCGTCGTTTTCGGGGGGGCCACAGATACGCAGTATTTT.

There are a few counts of this clonotype. The V call is TRBV20-1, the J call TRBJ2-5; 8 bases fit TRBD1. This CDR3 is built from 14 residues. CDR1 and CDR2 from the germline V gene are DFQATT and SNEGSKA (reference sequence). Unmatched junction bases numbered 10, after V lost 6 bases and J lost 4 bases. The CDR3 loop is CSAPGTGVAETQYF. Written as DNA, the CDR3 is TGCAGTGCCCCTGGGACAGGCGTGGCAGAGACCCAGTACTTC.

In this sample, this clonotype turned up a few times. The V call is TRBV6-2 or TRBV6-3, the J call TRBJ2-1, with TRBD2 matching over 8 bases. Germline V gene lookup returns CDR1 MNHEY and CDR2 SVGEGT. The CDR3 has 16 amino acids. The trim removed 0 bases at V and 5 bases at J, leaving 6 bases unmatched. CDR3 DNA sequence: TGTGCCAGCAGTTACTCCCTGCGGGGGGATCACAATGAGCAGTTCTTC. Translating gives CASSYSLRGDHNEQFF.

This rearrangement joins TRBV10-3 to TRBJ2-7; D not certain. This CDR3 has 14 residues. V shed 0 bases and J shed 3 bases, with 9 bases lying between them. The germline CDR1 and CDR2 sequences are ENHRY and SYGVKD. CDR3 region: CAISESGLVYEQYF. The CDR3 DNA sequence: TGTGCCATCAGTGAGTCGGGTCTAGTCTACGAGCAGTACTTC.

V and J are TRBV28 and TRBJ2-7, with 12 bases matching TRBD2. CDR1 is MDHEN and CDR2 is SYDVKM in the germline V gene. The trim removed 2 bases at V and 4 bases at J, leaving 3 bases unmatched. CDR3 size: 15 residues. The CDR3 spells CASSLTSGGLYEQYF. CDR3 nucleotide sequence: TGTGCCAGCAGTTTAACTAGCGGGGGGCTATACGAGCAGTACTTC.

In its sample, this clonotype was seen many times. The rearrangement uses TRBV11-1 and TRBJ2-7, with 9 bases lining up with TRBD1. V shed 3 bases, J shed 2 bases, and the junction held 11 bases outside the gene matches. From germline, CDR1 is SGHAT and CDR2 FQDESV (reference sequence). The length of the CDR3 is 17 residues. This CDR3 is CASSFDTGTGTPYEQYF. The DNA of the CDR3 is TGTGCCAGCAGCTTCGATACCGGGACAGGGACTCCCTACGAGCAGTACTTC.